The 30 T cell receptor beta chains in this list originate from one sample, sequenced in a study of blood T cell repertoires in COVID-19. The protocol was immunoSEQ multiplex PCR, while the TCRdb copy is restricted to in-frame clones and leaves out a portion. The data show approximately 200,000 clones, with roughly four fifths seen just once and less than 8% held by the top ten. Source material: peripheral blood. The receptor source for this set is a woman between 50 and 59 years old with acute or convalescent COVID-19.

The gene calls are TRBV7-6 and TRBJ2-2; D gene uncertain. V lost 2 bases and J lost 3, with 10 bases in between. This CDR3 is built from 15 residues. Germline V lookup: CDR1 SGHVS, CDR2 FNYEAQ. The CDR3 loop reads CASSLMTEHTGELFF. In nucleotides, the CDR3 is TGTGCCAGCAGCTTAATGACGGAGCACACCGGGGAGCTGTTTTTT.

The chain combines TRBV19 with TRBJ1-1; D is ambiguous. The germline V gene encodes CDR1 LNHDA and CDR2 SQIVND (reference sequence). The CDR3 sequence is 14 residues long. Trimming took off 3 bases at V and 1 base at J, with 9 bases between the two ends. The CDR3 here is CASSIPAGNTEAFF. The CDR3 DNA is TGTGCCAGTAGTATCCCAGCGGGGAACACTGAAGCTTTCTTT. The variable domain in full, with the rest retrieved from reference TRBV19 and TRBJ1-1, is DGGITQSPKYLFRKEGQNVTLSCEQNLNHDAMYWYRQDPGQGLRLIYYSQIVNDFQKGDIAEGYSVSREKKESFPLTVTSAQKNPTAFYLCASSIPAGNTEAFFGQGTRLTVV.

V is TRBV28 and J is TRBJ2-1, with 7 bases identical to TRBD1. Germline-derived CDR1 and CDR2 are MDHEN and SYDVKM. The CDR3 covers 20 residues. V dropped 5 bases and J dropped 10; count of bases not matched to a gene: 29. This CDR3 is CASSPADLLTGTADKGEQFF. CDR3 DNA: TGTGCCAGCAGTCCCGCCGACCTACTAACCGGGACAGCCGACAAGGGGGAGCAGTTCTTC.

The chain combines TRBV4-1 with TRBJ2-7; 7 positions match TRBD2. V lost 5 bases, J lost 4 bases, and 11 bases stayed unmatched. The CDR3 consists of 15 residues. The germline gives CDR1 MGHRA, CDR2 YSYEKL. The CDR3 region has the DNA TGCGCCAGCAGCGGGGCGGGGGTCCACTCTTACGAGCAGTACTTC. Translated: CASSGAGVHSYEQYF.

The chain links TRBV28 to TRBJ2-7, with 9 positions matching TRBD2. With 6 bases clipped from V and 3 bases from J, the junction kept 6 bases outside the gene matches. The CDR3 is made up of 14 amino acids. The germline CDR1 and CDR2 sequences are MDHEN and SYDVKM. CDR3 bases: TGTGCCAGCAGAGAACTAGCGGGCTTCTACGAGCAGTACTTC. This codes for CASRELAGFYEQYF.

J is TRBJ1-1 and V is TRBV10-1, with 12 nucleotides matching TRBD1. Trimming at V came to 1 base and at J to 0 bases, leaving 12 bases not matched to a gene. CDR3 length: 20 amino acids. The germline CDR1 and CDR2 sequences are WNHNN and SYGVQD (reference sequence). The CDR3 DNA reads TGCGCCAGCAGTGAGTATTGGGACAGGGGGCCTCGTCGCATGAACACTGAAGCTTTCTTT. It encodes CASSEYWDRGPRRMNTEAFF.

The chain joins TRBV6-5 to TRBJ1-5; maybe TRBD1 (5 bases). V lost 7 bases, J lost 3 bases, and 10 bases lay in between. The CDR3 consists of 13 residues. CDR1 and CDR2 (germline): MNHEY, SVGAGI. The DNA of the CDR3 is TGTGCCAGCAACCAGGGCAACAATCAGCCCCAGCATTTT. This codes for CASNQGNNQPQHF.

The chain couples TRBV19 to TRBJ2-2, with a tentative D call TRBD1 (8 bases). Deletions cut 4 bases from V and 3 bases from J, with 18 bases between. Germline V lookup: CDR1 LNHDA, CDR2 SQIVND (reference sequence). This CDR3 is built from 17 residues. CDR3 DNA: TGTGCCAGTAGTAAAAAAGCACAGGGGGGGGACACCGGGGAGCTGTTTTTT. Translation: CASSKKAQGGDTGELFF.

This chain uses TRBV11-2 with TRBJ1-2, with D hard to call. Between the trimmed V and J ends, which lost 2 bases and 6 bases, there was a span of 13 bases. The CDR3 totals 14 residues. Germline assignment: CDR1 SGHAT and CDR2 FQNNGV. The CDR3: CASSLLVTSNGYTF. The CDR3 nucleotides read TGTGCCAGCAGCTTATTGGTCACATCAAATGGCTACACCTTC.

This chain joins TRBV10-2 and TRBJ1-4; the D gene is possibly TRBD1 (5 bases). The germline CDR1 and CDR2 sequences are WSHSY and SAAADI. CDR3 length: 15 residues. With 9 bases removed from V and 7 bases from J, the gap between germline ends came to 21 bases. The DNA for the CDR3 is TGCGCCAGGAATACAGACAGTGGACGACTTGAAAAACTGTTTTTT. Amino acid sequence: CARNTDSGRLEKLFF.

CDR3 region: CASSSGWTGNTEAFF. The CDR3 coding sequence is TGTGCCAGCAGTTCGGGATGGACAGGAAACACTGAAGCTTTCTTT. This chain connects TRBV6-5 to TRBJ1-1; 7 bases match TRBD1. Germline trimming cut 4 bases from V and 2 bases from J; bases unmatched to any gene: 7. Looked up from germline, CDR1 is MNHEY and CDR2 is SVGAGI. The CDR3 covers 15 residues.

The chain has TRBV5-6 and TRBJ2-5; D may be TRBD2 (5 bases). V shed 5 bases and J shed 5 bases, with 13 bases lying between them. CDR1 and CDR2 (germline): SGHDT, YYEEEE. This CDR3 comprises 13 residues. CDR3 in amino acids: CASRQSGRETQYF. In nucleotides, the CDR3 is TGTGCCAGCAGACAAAGCGGTCGGGAGACCCAGTACTTC.

The CDR3 region is CASLGTGRSTGELFF. CDR3 nucleotides: TGTGCCAGCCTAGGGACAGGGCGATCCACCGGGGAGCTGTTTTTT. V is TRBV2 and J is TRBJ2-2, with 9 bases aligning to TRBD1. Trimming took 8 bases from V and 4 from J; bases not matched to a gene: 8. The CDR3 spans 15 residues. Germline V gene lookup returns CDR1 SNHLY and CDR2 FYNNEI. Looking up the rest from reference TRBV2 and TRBJ2-2 gives the full variable domain: EPEVTQTPSHQVTQMGQEVILRCVPISNHLYFYWYRQILGQKVEFLVSFYNNEISEKSEIFDDQFSVERPDGSNFTLKIRSTKLEDSAMYFCASLGTGRSTGELFFGEGSRLTVL.

Only one count was recorded for this clone. V usage is TRBV5-4 and J usage is TRBJ1-2; 7 bases agree with TRBD1. The CDR3 spans 13 residues. Germline CDR1 is SGHNT and CDR2 is YYREEE (reference sequence). The J segment lost 5 bases and the V segment lost 4 bases, leaving 5 bases of the junction unmatched. In DNA form, the CDR3 reads TGTGCCAGCAGCACAGGGGAATTATATGGCTACACCTTC. Amino acid sequence: CASSTGELYGYTF.

V gene TRBV6-2 or TRBV6-3 combines with J gene TRBJ2-1; D may be TRBD1 (6 bases). The V end lost 4 bases, the J end lost 4 bases, and 11 bases lay between the germline ends. CDR3 length: 14 residues. The germline V gene has CDR1 MNHEY and CDR2 SVGEGT. In DNA form, the CDR3 reads TGTGCCAGCAGTTTAAGGACAGATTACAATGAGCAGTTCTTC. This sequence encodes CASSLRTDYNEQFF.

CDR3 sequence reads: CASSRQVWQPQHF. CDR3 coding DNA: TGTGCCAGCAGTAGGCAGGTCTGGCAGCCCCAGCATTTT. The chain combines TRBV28 with TRBJ1-5; D gene unclear. Per germline, CDR1 MDHEN and CDR2 SYDVKM. With 5 bases removed from V and 7 bases from J, the gap between germline ends came to 12 bases. The CDR3 runs to 13 residues.

In its sample, this clone was seen once. V and J are TRBV7-2 and TRBJ2-7; D uncertain. V was pared by 2 bases and J by 6 bases, with 17 bases between. CDR1 and CDR2 from the germline V gene are SGHTA and FQGNSA. The CDR3 covers 15 residues. CDR3 residues: CASSLLVGSYGEQYF. CDR3 sequence (DNA): TGTGCCAGCAGCTTACTAGTCGGTAGTTACGGCGAGCAGTACTTC. The whole variable domain, remainder taken from reference TRBV7-2 and TRBJ2-7, is GAGVSQSPSNKVTEKGKDVELRCDPISGHTALYWYRQSLGQGLEFLIYFQGNSAPDKSGLPSDRFSAERTGGSVSTLTIQRTQQEDSAVYLCASSLLVGSYGEQYFGPGTRLTVT.

J is TRBJ1-5 and V is TRBV30, with D possibly matching TRBD1 (6 bases). The V end was cut by 1 base, the J end by 6 bases, with 16 bases between. Germline values: CDR1 GTSNPN, CDR2 SVGIG (reference sequence). The CDR3 is 15 residues long. The CDR3 sequence is CAWSGRDKWGQPQHF. The DNA for the CDR3 is TGTGCCTGGAGTGGCCGGGACAAGTGGGGTCAGCCCCAGCATTTT. The full variable domain, its missing parts supplied by reference TRBV30 and TRBJ1-5, is SQTIHQWPATLVQPVGSPLSLECTVEGTSNPNLYWYRQAAGRGLQLLFYSVGIGQISSEVPQNLSASRPQDRQFILSSKKLLLSDSGFYLCAWSGRDKWGQPQHFGDGTRLSIL.

V and J are TRBV19 and TRBJ1-4; 7 nucleotides agree with TRBD1. In germline, CDR1 is LNHDA, CDR2 SQIVND (reference sequence). This CDR3 contains 14 residues. V shed 6 bases, J shed 8 bases, and the junction held 9 bases outside the gene matches. CDR3 DNA sequence: TGTGCCAGTAGGGACCCGGGACAGCGGGAAAAACTGTTTTTT. Translated: CASRDPGQREKLFF.

The rearrangement joins TRBV7-9 to TRBJ2-5; D is uncertain. The CDR3 is 16 amino acids. From germline, CDR1 is SEHNR and CDR2 FQNEAQ (reference sequence). The germline V and J ends were trimmed by 1 base and 0 bases, with 12 bases remaining between them. CDR3: CASSLVGSRYQETQYF. The CDR3 nucleotides are TGTGCCAGCAGCTTAGTAGGCTCGAGGTACCAAGAGACCCAGTACTTC.

This clone appeared once. The rearrangement joins TRBV12-3 or TRBV12-4 to TRBJ1-1, with TRBD1 matching over 11 bases. V lost 4 bases, J lost 11 bases, and 6 bases stayed unmatched. The CDR3 has 13 amino acids. In nucleotides, the CDR3 is TGTGCCAGCAGTTATGGACAGGGGGCCGGCGCTTTCTTT. It yields the protein CASSYGQGAGAFF.

The chain links TRBV25-1 to TRBJ2-7; D is undetermined. Germline loops: CDR1 MGHDK, CDR2 SYGVNS. This CDR3 comprises 13 residues. Trimming took off 0 bases at V and 0 bases at J, with 3 bases between the two ends. This chain's CDR3 is CASSEYSSYEQYF. In DNA form, the CDR3 reads TGTGCCAGCAGTGAATACAGCTCCTACGAGCAGTACTTC.

This chain uses TRBV2 with TRBJ2-7, with D tentatively TRBD1 (5 bases). CDR3 length: 13 residues. Trimming stripped 7 bases from V and 6 bases from J, with 16 bases between. Germline V gene lookup returns CDR1 SNHLY and CDR2 FYNNEI. The CDR3 region has the DNA TGTGCCAGCAAAAACAGGCAGTTTCTCGAGCAGTACTTC. Translating it yields CASKNRQFLEQYF.

This clone was detected a few times. V usage is TRBV7-2 and J usage is TRBJ2-6; D unresolved. V was shortened by 5 bases and J by 0 bases, with 8 bases between the two germline ends. The CDR3 consists of 15 residues. Germline assignment: CDR1 SGHTA and CDR2 FQGNSA. Here the CDR3 reads CASSHRGSGANVLTF. DNA of the CDR3: TGTGCCAGCAGCCATAGAGGCTCTGGGGCCAACGTCCTGACTTTC.

Comment on this clone: This sample also contains other DNA sequences that code for the same CDR3. J is TRBJ1-1 and V is TRBV3-1 (or the pseudogene TRBV3-2), with no clear D. Trimming left V 0 bases short and J 4 bases short, with 6 bases between. Germline-derived CDR1 and CDR2 are LGHDT and YNNKEL (reference sequence). The CDR3 has 13 residues. CDR3 nucleotides: TGTGCCAGCAGCCAAGATGCCAGCACTGAAGCTTTCTTT. This sequence encodes CASSQDASTEAFF.

This chain links TRBV3-1 (or the pseudogene TRBV3-2) with TRBJ2-1; 12 nucleotides agree with TRBD2. From germline, CDR1 is LGHDT and CDR2 YNNKEL (reference sequence). The CDR3 extends over 15 amino acids. V dropped 4 bases and J dropped 4; count of bases not matched to a gene: 2. The CDR3 is CASSRGLAGYNEQFF. In DNA, the CDR3 is TGTGCCAGCAGCCGGGGACTAGCGGGTTACAATGAGCAGTTCTTC.

On this clone itself: Other nucleotide sequences in the sample specify the same CDR3. The chain is built from TRBV5-1 and TRBJ1-1; D is uncertain. From germline, CDR1 is SGHRS and CDR2 YFSETQ. The V gene lost 4 bases and the J gene lost 4 bases, with 8 bases spanning the gap. This CDR3 is 12 amino acids long. The chain's CDR3 is CASSEVSTEAFF. The CDR3 DNA follows: TGCGCCAGCAGCGAAGTGAGCACTGAAGCTTTCTTT.

V is TRBV10-1 and J is TRBJ1-1; D unresolved. This CDR3 spans 14 amino acids. V dropped 3 bases and J dropped 4 bases, with 12 bases sitting between them. Germline V gives CDR1 WNHNN, CDR2 SYGVQD (reference sequence). CDR3 sequence: CASSDSSGSTEAFF. The CDR3 DNA sequence: TGCGCCAGCAGTGATAGCTCCGGGAGCACTGAAGCTTTCTTT.

This chain joins TRBV5-1 and TRBJ2-7, with 12 bases identical to TRBD1. The V and J ends lost 3 bases and 7 bases, in that order; junction bases with no gene match: 11. This CDR3 has 16 residues. The germline CDR1 and CDR2 sequences are SGHRS and YFSETQ. CDR3 sequence (DNA): TGCGCCAGCAGCTCAACGGGACAGGGGGCGCTCCGGGAGCAGTACTTC. It is translated as CASSSTGQGALREQYF.

V gene TRBV6-6 combines with J gene TRBJ2-3, with TRBD2 matching over 7 bases. J lost 12 bases, V lost 8 bases, and 17 bases had no gene match. The germline V gene encodes CDR1 MNHNY and CDR2 SVGAGI (reference sequence). The CDR3 loop spans 14 amino acids. DNA of the CDR3: TGTGCCAGCTCCAAAGGGAGGGAACAGCCTGCTCAGTATTTT. Translated, it gives CASSKGREQPAQYF.